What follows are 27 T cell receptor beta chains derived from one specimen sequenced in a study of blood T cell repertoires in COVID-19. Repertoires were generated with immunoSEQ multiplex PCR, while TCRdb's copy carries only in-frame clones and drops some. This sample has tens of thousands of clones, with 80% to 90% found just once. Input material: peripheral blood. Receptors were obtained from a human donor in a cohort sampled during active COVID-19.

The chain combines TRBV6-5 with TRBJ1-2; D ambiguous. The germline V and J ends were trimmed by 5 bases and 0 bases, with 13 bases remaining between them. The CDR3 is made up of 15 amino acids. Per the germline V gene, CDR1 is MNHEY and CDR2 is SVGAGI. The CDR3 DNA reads TGTGCCAGCAGTCCCGAACGGGTTACTAACTATGGCTACACCTTC. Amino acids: CASSPERVTNYGYTF.

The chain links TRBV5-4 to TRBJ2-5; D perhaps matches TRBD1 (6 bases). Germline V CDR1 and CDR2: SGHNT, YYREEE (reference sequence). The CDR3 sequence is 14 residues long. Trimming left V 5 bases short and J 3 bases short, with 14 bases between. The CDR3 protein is CASRREDSEETQYF. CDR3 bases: TGTGCCAGCAGGCGTGAGGACAGCGAAGAGACCCAGTACTTC.

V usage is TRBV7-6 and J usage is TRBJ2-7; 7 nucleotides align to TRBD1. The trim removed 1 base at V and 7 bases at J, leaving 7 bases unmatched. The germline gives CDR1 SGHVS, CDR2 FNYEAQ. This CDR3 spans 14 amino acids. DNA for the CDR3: TGTGCCAGCAGCTTAGACAGGGGATTGGGGGAGCAGTACTTC. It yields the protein CASSLDRGLGEQYF.

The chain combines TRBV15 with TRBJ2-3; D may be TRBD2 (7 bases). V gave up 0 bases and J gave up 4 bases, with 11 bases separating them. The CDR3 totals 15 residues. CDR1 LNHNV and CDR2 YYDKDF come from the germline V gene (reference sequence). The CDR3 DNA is TGTGCCACCAGCAGAGATCGGGGGGCGGCAGATACGCAGTATTTT. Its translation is CATSRDRGAADTQYF. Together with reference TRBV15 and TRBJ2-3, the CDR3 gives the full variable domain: DAMVIQNPRYQVTQFGKPVTLSCSQTLNHNVMYWYQQKSSQAPKLLFHYYDKDFNNEADTPDNFQSRRPNTSFCFLDIRSPGLGDTAMYLCATSRDRGAADTQYFGPGTRLTVL.

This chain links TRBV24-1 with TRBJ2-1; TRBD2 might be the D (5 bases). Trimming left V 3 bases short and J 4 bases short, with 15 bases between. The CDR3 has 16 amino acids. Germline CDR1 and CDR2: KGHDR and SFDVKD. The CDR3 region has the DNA TGTGCCACCAGTGATGGGCGGAGCGGAGCTTACAATGAGCAGTTCTTC. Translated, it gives CATSDGRSGAYNEQFF.

The CDR3: CASAPGTGGYEQYF. The CDR3 DNA follows: TGTGCCAGCGCACCCGGGACAGGGGGCTACGAGCAGTACTTC. V and J are TRBV7-9 and TRBJ2-7; 11 bases fit TRBD1. V lost 8 bases, J lost 3 bases, and 6 bases stayed unmatched. The germline V gene has CDR1 SEHNR and CDR2 FQNEAQ (reference sequence). The CDR3 has 14 residues.

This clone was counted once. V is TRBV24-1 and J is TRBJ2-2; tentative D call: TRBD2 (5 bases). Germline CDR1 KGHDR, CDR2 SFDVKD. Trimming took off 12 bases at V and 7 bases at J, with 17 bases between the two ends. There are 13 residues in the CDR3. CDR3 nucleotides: TGTGCCTCCGAGGGCGTCATAAACGGGGAGCTGTTTTTT. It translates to CASEGVINGELFF.

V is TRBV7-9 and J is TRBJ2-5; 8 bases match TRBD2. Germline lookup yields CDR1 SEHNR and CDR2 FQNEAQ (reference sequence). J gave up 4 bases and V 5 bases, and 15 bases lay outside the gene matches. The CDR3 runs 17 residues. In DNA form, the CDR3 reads TGTGCCAGCAGCATGACGTTAACTAGCGGAGGGCGAGAGACCCAGTACTTC. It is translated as CASSMTLTSGGRETQYF.

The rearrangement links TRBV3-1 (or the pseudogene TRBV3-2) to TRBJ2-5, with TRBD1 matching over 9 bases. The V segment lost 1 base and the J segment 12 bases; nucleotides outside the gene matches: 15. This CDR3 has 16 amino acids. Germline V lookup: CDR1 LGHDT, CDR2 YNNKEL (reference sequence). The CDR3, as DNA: TGTGCCAGCAGCCAAGGGTCGGGACAGGGAACAAGTGGGGAGTACTTC. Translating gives CASSQGSGQGTSGEYF.

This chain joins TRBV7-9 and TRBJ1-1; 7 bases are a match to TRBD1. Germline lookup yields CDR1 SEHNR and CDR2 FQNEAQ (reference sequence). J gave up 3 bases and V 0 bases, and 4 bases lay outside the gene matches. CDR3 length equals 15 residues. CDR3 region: CASSLAQGRYTEAFF. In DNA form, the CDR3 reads TGTGCCAGCAGCTTAGCACAGGGGAGATACACTGAAGCTTTCTTT.

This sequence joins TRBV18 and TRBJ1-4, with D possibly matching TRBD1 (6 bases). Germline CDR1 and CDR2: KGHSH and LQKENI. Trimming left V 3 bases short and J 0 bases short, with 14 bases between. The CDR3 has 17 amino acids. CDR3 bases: TGTGCCAGCTCACCGGCCTCACAGGGAACAACTAATGAAAAACTGTTTTTT. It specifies CASSPASQGTTNEKLFF. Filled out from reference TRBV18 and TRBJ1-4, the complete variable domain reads NAGVMQNPRHLVRRRGQEARLRCSPMKGHSHVYWYRQLPEEGLKFMVYLQKENIIDESGMPKERFSAEFPKEGPSILRIQQVVRGDSAAYFCASSPASQGTTNEKLFFGSGTQLSVL.

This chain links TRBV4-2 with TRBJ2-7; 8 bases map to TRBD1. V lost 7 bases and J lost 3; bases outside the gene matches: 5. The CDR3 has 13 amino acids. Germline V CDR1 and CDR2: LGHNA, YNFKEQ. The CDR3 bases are TGTGCCAGCACCTCCGGGACAGGCTACGAGCAGTACTTC. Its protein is CASTSGTGYEQYF.

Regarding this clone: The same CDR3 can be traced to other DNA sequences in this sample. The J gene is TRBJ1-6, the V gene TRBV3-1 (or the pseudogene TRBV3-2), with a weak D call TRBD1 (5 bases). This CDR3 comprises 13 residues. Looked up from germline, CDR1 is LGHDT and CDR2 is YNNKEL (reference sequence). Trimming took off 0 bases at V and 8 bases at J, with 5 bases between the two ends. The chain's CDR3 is CASSQDRDSPLHF. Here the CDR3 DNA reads TGTGCCAGCAGCCAAGACAGGGATTCACCCCTCCACTTT.

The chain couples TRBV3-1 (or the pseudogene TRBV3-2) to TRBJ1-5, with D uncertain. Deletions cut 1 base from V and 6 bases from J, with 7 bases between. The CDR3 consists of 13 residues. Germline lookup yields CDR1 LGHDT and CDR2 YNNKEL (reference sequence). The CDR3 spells CASSQVRAQPQHF. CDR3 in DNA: TGTGCCAGCAGCCAAGTTCGAGCTCAGCCCCAGCATTTT.

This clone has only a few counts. CDR3 in DNA: TGTGCCACCTCGCCCCTGGGGCAGCTCTACGAGCAGTACTTC. This gives the protein CATSPLGQLYEQYF. V gene TRBV19 combines with J gene TRBJ2-7, with a tentative D call TRBD1 (5 bases). This CDR3 is 14 amino acids long. CDR1 LNHDA and CDR2 SQIVND come from the germline V gene (reference sequence). Trimming shortened V by 10 bases and J by 3 bases, and 19 bases separated the two germline ends. Looking up the rest from reference TRBV19 and TRBJ2-7 gives the full variable domain: DGGITQSPKYLFRKEGQNVTLSCEQNLNHDAMYWYRQDPGQGLRLIYYSQIVNDFQKGDIAEGYSVSREKKESFPLTVTSAQKNPTAFYLCATSPLGQLYEQYFGPGTRLTVT.

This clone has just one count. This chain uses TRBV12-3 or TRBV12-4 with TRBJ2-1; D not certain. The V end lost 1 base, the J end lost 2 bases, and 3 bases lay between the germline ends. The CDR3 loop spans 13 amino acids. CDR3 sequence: CASSLDTYNEQFF. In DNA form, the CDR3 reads TGTGCCAGCAGTTTAGATACCTACAATGAGCAGTTCTTC.

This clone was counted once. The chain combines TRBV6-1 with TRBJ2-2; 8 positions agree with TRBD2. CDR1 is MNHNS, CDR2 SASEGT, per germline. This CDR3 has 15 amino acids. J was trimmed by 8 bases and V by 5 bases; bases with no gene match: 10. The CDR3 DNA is TGTGCCAGCAGTCAAGATTTAGCGGGGAAAGGGGAGCTGTTTTTT. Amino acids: CASSQDLAGKGELFF.

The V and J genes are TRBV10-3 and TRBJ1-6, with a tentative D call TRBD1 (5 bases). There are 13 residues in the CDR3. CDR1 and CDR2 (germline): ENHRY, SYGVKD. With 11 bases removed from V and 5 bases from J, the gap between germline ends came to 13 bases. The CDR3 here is CASRRDNNSPLHF. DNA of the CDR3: TGTGCCTCCCGCAGGGATAATAATTCACCCCTCCACTTT.

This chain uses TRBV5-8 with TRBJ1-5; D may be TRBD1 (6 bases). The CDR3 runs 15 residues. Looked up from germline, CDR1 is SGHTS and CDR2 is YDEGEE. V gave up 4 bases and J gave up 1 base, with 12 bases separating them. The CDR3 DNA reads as TGTGCCAGCAGCAACAGGGTGAGGAGCAATCAGCCCCAGCATTTT. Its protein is CASSNRVRSNQPQHF. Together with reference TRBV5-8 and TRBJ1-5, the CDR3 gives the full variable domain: EAGVTQSPTHLIKTRGQQATLRCSPISGHTSVYWYQQALGLGLQFLLWYDEGEERNRGNFPPRFSGRQFPNYSSELNVNALELEDSALYLCASSNRVRSNQPQHFGDGTRLSIL.

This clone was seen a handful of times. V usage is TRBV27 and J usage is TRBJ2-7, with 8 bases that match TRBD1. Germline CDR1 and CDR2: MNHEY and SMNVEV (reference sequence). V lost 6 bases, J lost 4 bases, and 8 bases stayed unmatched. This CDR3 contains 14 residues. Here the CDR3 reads CASRTGTGVYEQYF. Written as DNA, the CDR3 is TGTGCCAGCAGGACGGGGACAGGAGTTTACGAGCAGTACTTC.

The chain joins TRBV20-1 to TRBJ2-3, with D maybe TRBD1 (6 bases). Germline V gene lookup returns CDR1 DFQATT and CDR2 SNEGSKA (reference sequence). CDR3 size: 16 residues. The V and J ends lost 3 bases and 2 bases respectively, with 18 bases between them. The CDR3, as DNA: TGCAGTGCTAGTGCTCCAGGGGCCATAGACACAGATACGCAGTATTTT. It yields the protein CSASAPGAIDTDTQYF.

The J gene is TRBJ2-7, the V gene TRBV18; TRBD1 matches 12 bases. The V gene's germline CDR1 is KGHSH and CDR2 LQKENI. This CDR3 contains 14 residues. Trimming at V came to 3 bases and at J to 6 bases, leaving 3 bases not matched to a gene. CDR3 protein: CASSPGQGAPEQYF. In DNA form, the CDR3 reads TGTGCCAGCTCACCGGGACAGGGGGCGCCCGAGCAGTACTTC.

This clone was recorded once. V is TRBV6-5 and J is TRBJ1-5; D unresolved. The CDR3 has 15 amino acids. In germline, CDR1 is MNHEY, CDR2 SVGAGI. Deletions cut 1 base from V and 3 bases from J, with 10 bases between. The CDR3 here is CASSYWPPDNQPQHF. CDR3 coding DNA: TGTGCCAGCAGTTACTGGCCCCCCGACAATCAGCCCCAGCATTTT.

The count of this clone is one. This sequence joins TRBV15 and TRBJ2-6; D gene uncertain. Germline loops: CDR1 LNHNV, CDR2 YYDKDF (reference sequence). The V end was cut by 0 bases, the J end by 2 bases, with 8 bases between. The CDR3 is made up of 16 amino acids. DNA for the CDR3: TGTGCCACCAGCAGAGATATACAAACTGGGGCCAACGTCCTGACTTTC. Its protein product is CATSRDIQTGANVLTF.

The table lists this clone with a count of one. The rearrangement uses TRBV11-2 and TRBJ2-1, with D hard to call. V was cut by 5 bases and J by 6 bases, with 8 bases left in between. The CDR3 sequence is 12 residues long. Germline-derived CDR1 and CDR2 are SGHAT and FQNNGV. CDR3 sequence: CASSQDTNEQFF. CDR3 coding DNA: TGTGCCAGCAGCCAAGACACCAATGAGCAGTTCTTC.

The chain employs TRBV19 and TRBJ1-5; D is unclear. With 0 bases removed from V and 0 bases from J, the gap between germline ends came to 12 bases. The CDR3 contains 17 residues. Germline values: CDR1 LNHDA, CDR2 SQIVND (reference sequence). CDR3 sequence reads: CASSIDAGSYSNQPQHF. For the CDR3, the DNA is TGTGCCAGTAGTATAGATGCAGGCAGCTATAGCAATCAGCCCCAGCATTTT.

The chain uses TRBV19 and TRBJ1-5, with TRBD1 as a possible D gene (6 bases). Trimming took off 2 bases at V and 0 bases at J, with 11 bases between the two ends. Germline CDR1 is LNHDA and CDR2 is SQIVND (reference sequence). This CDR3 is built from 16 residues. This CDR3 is CASSIRIQGSNQPQHF. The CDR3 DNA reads TGTGCCAGTAGTATACGGATACAGGGTAGCAATCAGCCCCAGCATTTT. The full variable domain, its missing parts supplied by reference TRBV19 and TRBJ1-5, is DGGITQSPKYLFRKEGQNVTLSCEQNLNHDAMYWYRQDPGQGLRLIYYSQIVNDFQKGDIAEGYSVSREKKESFPLTVTSAQKNPTAFYLCASSIRIQGSNQPQHFGDGTRLSIL.